Following are 32 T cell receptor beta chains from one sample sequenced in a study of brain T cells in children with intractable seizures. Libraries were prepared by immunoSEQ multiplex PCR; TCRdb keeps only in-frame clonotypes and omits some of them. Of 95,000 to 120,000 clones listed, 90% to 95% were seen once; the top ten hold 3.8%. The sample was peripheral blood, taken at surgery. The receptors come from a boy younger than two with hemimegalencephaly and intractable seizures.

J is TRBJ2-7 and V is TRBV6-2 or TRBV6-3, with 7 bases identical to TRBD2. The CDR3 sequence is 14 residues long. Germline values: CDR1 MNHEY, CDR2 SVGEGT. The V and J ends lost 4 bases and 3 bases, in that order; junction bases with no gene match: 6. The CDR3 nucleotides are TGTGCCAGCAGTTGGGGGGACTATAGCTACGAGCAGTACTTC. Translated: CASSWGDYSYEQYF.

The V and J genes are TRBV11-2 and TRBJ2-7; D may be TRBD1 or TRBD2 (5 bases each). The CDR3 is 13 amino acids. V was trimmed by 5 bases and J by 4 bases, leaving 12 bases between them. CDR1 SGHAT and CDR2 FQNNGV come from the germline V gene. CDR3 nucleotide sequence: TGTGCCAGCAGCCCGATGTGGGGGTACGAGCAGTACTTC. This sequence encodes CASSPMWGYEQYF.

This clone was seen only a few times. This chain links TRBV28 with TRBJ2-5; 8 bases match TRBD1. The CDR3 consists of 15 residues. V was clipped by 5 bases and J by 2 bases; unmatched bases: 7. Per germline, CDR1 MDHEN and CDR2 SYDVKM. CDR3 protein: CASSLRQGWQETQYF. The CDR3 nucleotides read TGTGCCAGCAGTCTCCGACAGGGGTGGCAAGAGACCCAGTACTTC.

This sequence joins TRBV5-1 and TRBJ1-4, with D possibly matching TRBD1 (5 bases). Germline V lookup: CDR1 SGHRS, CDR2 YFSETQ. The V gene lost 0 bases and the J gene lost 2 bases, with 5 bases spanning the gap. This CDR3 comprises 14 residues. The CDR3 region is CASSLGGTNEKLFF. Here the CDR3 DNA reads TGCGCCAGCAGCTTGGGGGGGACTAATGAAAAACTGTTTTTT.

V usage is TRBV7-2 and J usage is TRBJ1-6; D unresolved. The CDR3 sequence is 18 residues long. From germline, CDR1 is SGHTA and CDR2 FQGNSA. The germline V and J ends were trimmed by 7 bases and 7 bases, with 26 bases remaining between them. The CDR3 region has the DNA TGTGCCAGCACCCTACGATCCGGCAGAGCTCCCTTGAATTCACCCCTCCACTTT. Translated: CASTLRSGRAPLNSPLHF.

CDR3 sequence reads: CASSLKREGGTDTQYF. The CDR3 coding sequence is TGTGCCAGCAGCTTAAAGCGGGAGGGCGGCACAGATACGCAGTATTTT. V gene TRBV7-3 combines with J gene TRBJ2-3, with TRBD2 identical over 10 bases. The CDR3 extends over 16 amino acids. Unmatched junction bases numbered 2, after V lost 1 base and J lost 1 base. The germline CDR1 and CDR2 sequences are SGHTA and FQGTGA.

This chain joins TRBV15 and TRBJ1-1, with D hard to call. V was cut by 4 bases and J by 4 bases, with 19 bases left in between. The CDR3 loop spans 16 amino acids. Germline values: CDR1 LNHNV, CDR2 YYDKDF (reference sequence). CDR3 sequence: CATSITWVWGGTEAFF. DNA of the CDR3: TGTGCCACCAGCATTACTTGGGTTTGGGGAGGCACTGAAGCTTTCTTT.

The chain has TRBV7-9 and TRBJ1-1; TRBD1 aligns across 7 bases. There are 15 residues in the CDR3. Germline CDR1 reads SEHNR; CDR2 reads FQNEAQ (reference sequence). V trimming: 4 bases; J trimming: 3 bases; junction bases outside the gene matches: 8. The CDR3 loop is CASSSRGPMDTEAFF. CDR3 nucleotide sequence: TGTGCCAGCAGCTCGAGGGGGCCTATGGACACTGAAGCTTTCTTT. The full variable domain, in which reference TRBV7-9 and TRBJ1-1 provide the parts outside the CDR3, is DTGVSQNPRHKITKRGQNVTFRCDPISEHNRLYWYRQTLGQGPEFLTYFQNEAQLEKSRLLSDRFSAERPKGSFSTLEIQRTEQGDSAMYLCASSSRGPMDTEAFFGQGTRLTVV.

The V and J genes are TRBV28 and TRBJ2-1; 10 bases agree with TRBD2. The ends lost 4 bases at V and 4 bases at J; junction bases unmatched: 4. From germline, CDR1 is MDHEN and CDR2 SYDVKM. The CDR3 sequence is 15 residues long. The CDR3 DNA reads as TGTGCCAGCAGTTCTGGACTAGCGGCATACAATGAGCAGTTCTTC. This codes for CASSSGLAAYNEQFF.

V gene TRBV4-1 combines with J gene TRBJ2-7; D ambiguous. Per the germline V gene, CDR1 is MGHRA and CDR2 is YSYEKL. The V end lost 1 base, the J end lost 4 bases, and 11 bases lay between the germline ends. CDR3 length equals 14 residues. For the CDR3, the DNA is TGCGCCAGCAGCCAAGTTGTCGACGCTTACGAGCAGTACTTC. It yields the protein CASSQVVDAYEQYF.

The chain joins TRBV11-2 to TRBJ2-1; 14 bases fit TRBD2. Per the germline V gene, CDR1 is SGHAT and CDR2 is FQNNGV. The CDR3 loop spans 18 amino acids. V lost 5 bases, J lost 0 bases, and 6 bases stayed unmatched. The CDR3 here is CASSDRLAGGSSYNEQFF. In DNA form, the CDR3 reads TGTGCCAGCAGCGACCGACTAGCGGGAGGGAGCTCCTACAATGAGCAGTTCTTC.

The chain is built from TRBV4-1 and TRBJ2-1, with TRBD2 matching 11 bases. Looked up from germline, CDR1 is MGHRA and CDR2 is YSYEKL. The CDR3 spans 16 residues. V dropped 4 bases and J dropped 4; count of bases not matched to a gene: 6. CDR3 in DNA: TGCGCCAGCAGCCCTAGCGGGAGGCGCCTTTACAATGAGCAGTTCTTC. Protein: CASSPSGRRLYNEQFF.

V gene TRBV6-6 combines with J gene TRBJ1-3; D perhaps matches TRBD1 (6 bases). The V end was cut by 5 bases, the J end by 0 bases, with 14 bases between. This CDR3 is 16 amino acids long. Germline V CDR1 and CDR2: MNHNY, SVGAGI (reference sequence). In nucleotides, the CDR3 is TGTGCCAGCAGTCCCCGACAGGTACCCTCTGGAAACACCATATATTTT. Its translation: CASSPRQVPSGNTIYF.

The gene calls are TRBV21-1 and TRBJ1-5; the tabulated D call, TRBD1, remains unverified against the DNA. TRBV21-1 is a known pseudogene. This CDR3 is 18 amino acids long. CDR3 protein: CASSPTGTGGPGNQPQHF. CDR3 nucleotides: TGTGCCAGCAGCCCCACCGGGACAGGGGGCCCTGGCAATCAGCCCCAGCATTTT.

This rearrangement joins TRBV28 to TRBJ2-7; D may be TRBD1 or TRBD2 (7 bases each). Germline lookup yields CDR1 MDHEN and CDR2 SYDVKM. V gave up 4 bases and J gave up 7 bases, with 23 bases separating them. The CDR3 has 16 amino acids. CDR3 in amino acids: CASSSTPGGREGEQYF. Written as DNA, the CDR3 is TGTGCCAGCAGTTCAACCCCAGGGGGGAGGGAAGGGGAGCAGTACTTC.

This chain uses TRBV5-1 with TRBJ2-1; D gene unclear. Germline-derived CDR1 and CDR2 are SGHRS and YFSETQ. The V gene lost 2 bases and the J gene lost 3 bases, with 0 bases spanning the gap. CDR3 length: 11 residues. CDR3 nucleotide sequence: TGCGCCAGCAGCTTCTACAATGAGCAGTTCTTC. Its translation is CASSFYNEQFF. Complete variable domain (other parts from reference TRBV5-1 and TRBJ2-1): KAGVTQTPRYLIKTRGQQVTLSCSPISGHRSVSWYQQTPGQGLQFLFEYFSETQRNKGNFPGRFSGRQFSNSRSEMNVSTLELGDSALYLCASSFYNEQFFGPGTRLTVL.

The V gene is TRBV4-1, the J gene TRBJ1-4; no reliable D call. Germline V gene data show CDR1 as MGHRA and CDR2 as YSYEKL. Trimming took off 3 bases at V and 5 bases at J, with 10 bases between the two ends. CDR3 length: 14 amino acids. The CDR3 coding sequence is TGCGCCAGCAGCCAGTGGCATCCCAATGAAAAACTGTTTTTT. Amino acids: CASSQWHPNEKLFF.

This chain links TRBV9 with TRBJ1-3; D gene unclear. The V and J ends lost 1 base and 3 bases respectively, with 14 bases between them. This CDR3 is built from 16 residues. Per the germline V gene, CDR1 is SGDLS and CDR2 is YYNGEE. The CDR3 DNA is TGTGCCAGCAGCGTAACGACGGCAATATATGGAAACACCATATATTTT. It is translated as CASSVTTAIYGNTIYF.

There are a few counts of this clone. This chain links TRBV7-9 with TRBJ1-4, with a weak D call TRBD1 (5 bases). Trimming removed 1 base from V and 5 bases from J, with 14 bases in between. The germline gives CDR1 SEHNR, CDR2 FQNEAQ (reference sequence). This CDR3 spans 16 amino acids. This CDR3 reads CASSLVSGTENEKLFF. The CDR3 DNA follows: TGTGCCAGCAGCTTAGTATCCGGGACGGAGAATGAAAAACTGTTTTTT.

The CDR3 spells CAISPGTTDTQYF. For the CDR3, the DNA is TGTGCCATCAGTCCGGGAACCACAGATACGCAGTATTTT. This chain links TRBV10-3 with TRBJ2-3; D may be TRBD2 (5 bases). With 5 bases removed from V and 2 bases from J, the gap between germline ends came to 8 bases. Germline V gene data show CDR1 as ENHRY and CDR2 as SYGVKD. The CDR3 contains 13 residues.

The J gene is TRBJ2-5, the V gene TRBV28; D not resolved. CDR1 MDHEN and CDR2 SYDVKM come from the germline V gene. The ends were cut back, 7 bases at V and 6 bases at J, with 15 bases in the middle. There are 13 residues in the CDR3. CDR3 region: CASTPSAVQTQYF. In DNA form, the CDR3 reads TGTGCCAGCACCCCCTCCGCGGTCCAGACCCAGTACTTC. The complete variable domain, with remaining parts taken from reference TRBV28 and TRBJ2-5, reads DVKVTQSSRYLVKRTGEKVFLECVQDMDHENMFWYRQDPGLGLRLIYFSYDVKMKEKGDIPEGYSVSREKKERFSLILESASTNQTSMYLCASTPSAVQTQYFGPGTRLLVL.

This rearrangement joins TRBV7-3 to TRBJ2-1, with unresolved D. This CDR3 spans 13 amino acids. Germline CDR1 reads SGHTA; CDR2 reads FQGTGA. Trimming left V 1 base short and J 8 bases short, with 9 bases between. The CDR3, as DNA: TGTGCCAGCAGCTTAATTGCGAGCTATGAGCAGTTCTTC. Its protein product is CASSLIASYEQFF. Full variable domain (outside the CDR3, taken from reference TRBV7-3 and TRBJ2-1): GAGVSQTPSNKVTEKGKYVELRCDPISGHTALYWYRQSLGQGPEFLIYFQGTGAADDSGLPNDRFFAVRPEGSVSTLKIQRTERGDSAVYLCASSLIASYEQFFGPGTRLTVL.

The genes are TRBV3-1 (or the pseudogene TRBV3-2) and TRBJ1-4; D not resolved. The germline gives CDR1 LGHDT, CDR2 YNNKEL (reference sequence). This CDR3 has 15 residues. V was cut by 0 bases and J by 3 bases, with 8 bases left in between. The CDR3 reads CASSQEGRPNEKLFF. CDR3 DNA sequence: TGTGCCAGCAGCCAAGAAGGGAGACCTAATGAAAAACTGTTTTTT.

The chain couples TRBV19 to TRBJ1-1; possible D gene TRBD1, 5 bases. Germline CDR1 and CDR2: LNHDA and SQIVND (reference sequence). V was shortened by 5 bases and J by 5 bases, with 15 bases between the two germline ends. The CDR3 consists of 14 residues. This CDR3 reads CASSFRGPGTEAFF. In DNA, the CDR3 is TGTGCCAGTAGTTTTAGGGGTCCGGGGACTGAAGCTTTCTTT.

This chain uses TRBV27 with TRBJ2-7; 11 bases align to TRBD1. The CDR3 length is 16 residues. CDR1 MNHEY and CDR2 SMNVEV come from the germline V gene (reference sequence). V lost 6 bases and J lost 4; bases outside the gene matches: 11. The chain's CDR3 is CASSPVLGQGAYEQYF. CDR3 sequence (DNA): TGTGCCAGCAGCCCTGTCCTCGGACAGGGGGCTTACGAGCAGTACTTC.

The rearrangement uses TRBV28 and TRBJ2-2, with 11 positions matching TRBD1. The CDR3 extends over 18 amino acids. The germline V gene has CDR1 MDHEN and CDR2 SYDVKM. With 0 bases clipped from V and 6 bases from J, the junction kept 9 bases outside the gene matches. The CDR3 DNA follows: TGTGCCAGCAGTTTATGGACGGGCGGGACAGGGGGAGCCGGGGAGCTGTTTTTT. This gives the protein CASSLWTGGTGGAGELFF.

The chain has TRBV5-1 and TRBJ2-3, with 14 bases fitting TRBD2. The CDR3 is 19 residues long. CDR1 and CDR2 (germline): SGHRS, YFSETQ. V shed 1 base, J shed 1 base, and the junction held 8 bases outside the gene matches. The CDR3 spells CASSLRLAGGFEGTDTQYF. The CDR3 coding sequence is TGCGCCAGCAGCTTGCGACTAGCGGGAGGGTTTGAAGGCACAGATACGCAGTATTTT.

The chain joins TRBV19 to TRBJ2-7; D is tentatively TRBD1 or TRBD2 (5 bases each). Between the trimmed V and J ends, which lost 6 bases and 1 base, there was a span of 7 bases. Germline V gene data show CDR1 as LNHDA and CDR2 as SQIVND (reference sequence). The CDR3 extends over 12 amino acids. CDR3 residues: CASSGASYEQYF. The CDR3 coding sequence is TGTGCCAGTAGCGGGGCTTCCTACGAGCAGTACTTC.

The rearrangement joins TRBV3-1 (or the pseudogene TRBV3-2) to TRBJ1-6; no reliable D call. V was cut by 1 base and J by 2 bases, with 15 bases left in between. The CDR3 has 18 amino acids. The germline CDR1 and CDR2 sequences are LGHDT and YNNKEL (reference sequence). CDR3 protein: CASSQVEGAFAYNSPLHF. For the CDR3, the DNA is TGTGCCAGCAGCCAAGTTGAGGGCGCATTCGCCTATAATTCACCCCTCCACTTT.

The rearrangement links TRBV6-5 to TRBJ2-3; D unclear. The V and J ends lost 0 bases and 3 bases respectively, with 4 bases between them. The CDR3 spans 13 residues. CDR1 and CDR2 (germline): MNHEY, SVGAGI. The CDR3 is CASSYSWTDTQYF. The CDR3 DNA reads as TGTGCCAGCAGTTACTCGTGGACAGATACGCAGTATTTT.

This clone occurred a few times. CDR3 DNA: TGTGCCAGCAGCTTAGGACAGCCCGTTGGCTATGGCTACACCTTC. Translating gives CASSLGQPVGYGYTF. This sequence joins TRBV7-9 and TRBJ1-2, with a weak D call TRBD1 (5 bases). Germline-derived CDR1 and CDR2 are SEHNR and FQNEAQ (reference sequence). V shed 1 base and J shed 4 bases, with 13 bases lying between them. CDR3 length: 15 amino acids. Looking up the rest from reference TRBV7-9 and TRBJ1-2 gives the full variable domain: DTGVSQNPRHKITKRGQNVTFRCDPISEHNRLYWYRQTLGQGPEFLTYFQNEAQLEKSRLLSDRFSAERPKGSFSTLEIQRTEQGDSAMYLCASSLGQPVGYGYTFGSGTRLTVV.

V is TRBV6-2 or TRBV6-3 and J is TRBJ2-3, with TRBD2 matching 9 bases. The CDR3 extends over 13 amino acids. The V gene's germline CDR1 is MNHEY and CDR2 SVGEGT. Trimming cost V 6 bases and J 4 bases; bases outside gene matches: 2. In DNA form, the CDR3 reads TGTGCCAGCAGCTTAGCGGGAGCAGATACGCAGTATTTT. Translating it yields CASSLAGADTQYF.